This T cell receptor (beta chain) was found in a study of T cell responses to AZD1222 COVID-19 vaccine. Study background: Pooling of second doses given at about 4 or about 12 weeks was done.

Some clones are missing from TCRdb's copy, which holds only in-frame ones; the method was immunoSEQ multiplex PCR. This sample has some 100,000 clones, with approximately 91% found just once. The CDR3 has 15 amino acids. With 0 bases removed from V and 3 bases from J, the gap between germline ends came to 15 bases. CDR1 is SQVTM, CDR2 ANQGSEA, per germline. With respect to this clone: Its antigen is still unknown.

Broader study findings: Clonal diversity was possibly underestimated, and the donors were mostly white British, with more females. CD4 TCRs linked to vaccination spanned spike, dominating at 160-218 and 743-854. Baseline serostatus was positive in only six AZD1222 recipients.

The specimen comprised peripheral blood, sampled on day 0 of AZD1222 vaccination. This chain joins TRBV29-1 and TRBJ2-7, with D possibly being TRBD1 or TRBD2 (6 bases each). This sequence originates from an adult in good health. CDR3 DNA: TGCAGCGTTGAAGATTCGGGCAGGGGAGGCTACGAGCAGTACTTC. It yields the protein CSVEDSGRGGYEQYF.